This entry concerns a single TCR beta chain. It lacks a known antigen. Base-call qualities are not available, and no considerably larger clone is one nucleotide away. The trim is 2 bases for V and 4 bases for J, with a gap of 12 bases between the germline ends. Sequences LNHNV (CDR1) and YYDKDF (CDR2) are obtained from the germline V gene (reference sequence). From the cysteine through the phenylalanine, the CDR3 covers 15 amino acids. Solely the CDR3 DNA is kept, with 45 bases framed from the first base. The data originate from a study of cytomegalovirus exposure and HLA in healthy donors (dated by TCRdb to about 2017). With regard to the full study: An earlier analysis of several hundred of the donors reported 276 Gb of sequence data and 100 million to 120 million unique TCR beta sequences obtained from some 200 million T cells. An early release covering about 600 HLA-typed donors comprised about 300 gigabases of sequencing data and approximately 80 million unique TCR sequences. The genetic ancestry cluster associated with self-reported Caucasian donors included around 76% of the 350 to 500 genotyped donors. The aim of the study was to test whether cataloging public T cell receptors could identify signatures of past pathogen exposure. The study profiled the T cell repertoires of more than 500 subjects by immunosequencing and related them to cytomegalovirus serostatus. In addition to the first cohort of 650 to 800 subjects, a separate validation cohort of 120 different subjects was used. High-throughput TCR immunosequencing, statistical association of individual TCRs with disease status, and machine learning were combined to predict cytomegalovirus infection status. To study patterns of TCR occurrence, a later analysis re-analyzed previously published TCR beta repertoires from around 670 donors and added high-resolution HLA genotyping. Rather than using new phenotypic data, the later analysis identified candidate immune exposures from TCR beta sequences and from how often those sequences occurred across donors. In an earlier analysis of more than 550 of the donors, high-throughput TCR beta sequencing was used to judge whether each TCR beta V gene segment behaved as functional or pseudogenic. Donor age, sex, ethnicity and CMV serostatus were compiled alongside the repertoire data. A later genetic analysis used genome-wide SNP genotypes for about three fifths of the roughly 700 donors, treating that subset as a discovery cohort. All discovery cohort repertoires had been generated using a single sequencing platform. HLA typing covered class I and class II loci at four-digit resolution. Typing coverage differed by locus: A, B, C, DRB1 and DQB1 were typed in roughly 629-630 donors, DQA1 in roughly 500, DPA1 in around 610, and DPB1 in just under 490. Because of strong linkage in the cohort, a few DR-DQ haplotypes were treated as single units for association and clustering. Across approximately 400 genotyped donors of the cohort, an average of about 240,000 unique TCR beta nucleotide sequences per donor were sequenced, and 15% to 20% of those sequences were non-productive. General study outcomes and caveats: In both the original and validation cohorts, the classifier was reported to diagnose cytomegalovirus status with high specificity and sensitivity. When HLA alleles, especially DR and DQ, strongly co-occurred, TCR associations were difficult to assign to individual alleles. Linkage disequilibrium might explain the correlated functional status among segregating V segments, but an unknown experimental factor could not be ruled out. The earlier analysis of 450 to 700 of the donors excluded some 15 rarely observed V segments, including chromosome 9 orphons, because counts were too low. The authors suggested that the approach could potentially be extended to other disease states and immunological phenotypes. Most TCR sequences were seen in very few donors, while some public TCRs were found in many individuals. The 87-base-pair reads could not distinguish some IMGT-functional V segments, including TRBV6-2 and TRBV6-3, so those segments were excluded. According to a later analysis, most CMV-associated TCR beta chains appeared to be HLA-restricted, and the HLA associations seemed to be driven largely by CMV exposure. Specific HLA alleles were associated with about 17,000 TCR beta sequences at a false discovery rate of 0.05 in a later analysis. In vitro tests confirmed that a few of the cytomegalovirus-associated TCR beta chains recognize cytomegalovirus antigens. A further reported finding was that TCR beta sequences accurately predicted the HLA-A and HLA-B alleles for most subjects in the first cohort. Roughly uniform sequencing depth across donors was assumed in presence/absence analyses, although this assumption may not hold. Because HLA typing was unavailable for some donors at each locus, only the typed subset was used in association tests. The only immune exposure information available for the cohort was CMV serostatus. The study gave a list of 150 to 200 TCR beta chains associated with cytomegalovirus. In an earlier analysis of several hundred of the donors, most TCR beta V segments were observed in productive rearrangements about 90% or about 30% of the time, broadly matching IMGT annotations. In a later analysis, the rate of TCR association differed among HLA loci, with DRB1 alleles having the most associated TCRs and HLA-C alleles having the fewest. Several of the top co-occurrence clusters appeared to be linked to parvovirus B19, influenza, CMV and Epstein-Barr virus, according to a later analysis. According to a later genetic analysis, donors in an Asian-associated ancestry cluster had fewer N-insertions in productive TCRs than the approximately 630-donor mean. Only TCR beta chains were sequenced in this cohort, and the absence of alpha or paired-chain data limited detectable features. A cluster of highly shared sequence variants was judged likely to be a technical artifact of the sequencing pipeline. In a later analysis, HLA-associated TCR beta chains were found to be more clonally expanded and to have lower generation probabilities than equally common non-associated chains. V-gene and J-gene trimming of TCR beta chains was associated with a missense DCLRE1C variant in a later genetic analysis, and the association was replicated in an independent cohort.

The cohort comprised under 700 healthy bone marrow donors. All cohort members were sampled while nominally healthy, although unrecorded immune exposures were likely present. The donor was CMV seronegative and belonged to the group of more than 300 seronegative cohort members. A peripheral blood sample was provided by each donor, and peripheral blood mononuclear cells were used for TCR beta sequencing. Genomic DNA extraction from the blood cell samples was performed with the Qiagen DNeasy Blood Extraction Kit. Receptors were amplified or captured by the immunoSEQ multiplex PCR assay. A mixture of 60 forward primers for TCR Vbeta segments and 13 reverse primers for TCR Jbeta segments was used in the multiplex PCR. A multiplex PCR assay on genomic DNA amplified the CDR3 region of rearranged TCR beta genes. On the Illumina HiSeq System, the amplified TCR beta libraries were sequenced as 87-base-pair reads. In the paper's pipeline: A later analysis counted approximately 84 million unique TCR beta chains across the 640 or so repertoires, and around 9.9 million of these chains were shared by at least two donors. To remove PCR and sequencing errors, raw reads were error-corrected and collapsed into unique sequences using a nearest-neighbor algorithm that merged closely related sequences. Alignment of CDR3 sequences to IMGT reference sequences was used to assign V, D and J gene segments. For a sequence to be retained, a match of at least six nucleotides to both a V gene segment and a J gene segment was required. A rearrangement was called productive if the CDR3 had no stop codons and remained in frame with V and J, and every other rearrangement was called non-productive. CDR3 was defined by IMGT convention, running from the second conserved V-encoded cysteine to the conserved J-encoded phenylalanine. In an earlier analysis of more than 550 of the donors, sequences lacking an unambiguous match to a single V gene segment were excluded. An earlier analysis of approximately 590 of the donors called V segments functional above 56.7% productive rearrangements and segregating when the between-donor standard deviation exceeded 5%. To diagnose cytomegalovirus status from the catalog of TCR beta chain sequences, a statistical classification framework was built. In a later analysis, V and J genes were assigned by comparing TCR nucleotide sequences against IMGT/GENE-DB human TR gene sequences. In a later analysis, CDR3 sequences and most-parsimonious VDJ recombination scenarios were assigned using the TCRdist pipeline. In a later analysis, every TCR beta chain was defined by the combination of its CDR3 amino acid sequence and its V-gene family, and reads without a unique V-gene family were dropped. To address suspected cross-contamination and a sequencing artifact, a later analysis removed over 500 highly shared, low-generation-probability nucleotide sequences. In a later analysis, a clonal expansion index for each public chain was calculated from normalized within-repertoire ranks of inferred template counts. Generation probabilities in a later analysis came from a VDJ recombination model fitted to out-of-frame rearrangements, and those results were checked against IGoR. In a later analysis, TCR-TCR, TCR-HLA and TCR-CMV co-occurrence was scored with hypergeometric tests, and a repertoire-size bias correction was applied to TCR pairs. A later analysis estimated false discovery rates by permuting HLA or CMV assignments 20 times. In a later analysis, co-occurring TCRs were grouped using DBSCAN, with TCRdist sequence similarity added in when clustering inside HLA-allele-positive subsets. For co-occurrence clustering, repertoires with fewer than 30,000 or more than 120,000 public chains were excluded, along with four or five repertoires with anomalous nucleotide sharing. This immuneACCESS table, as held by TCRdb, lists in-frame sequences with V and J called but not all clones. Of the missing ones, under half trace to an unresolved V gene in checked studies; the others have no known cause. V, J and clone size are those of that table, while D and trimming were read from the DNA. This sample comprises some 170,000 clones, about 69% of them detected only once. Of the sample, about 3% falls within the top ten clones.

This sequence originates from a male donor in good health and CMV-seronegative. The sequencing input was PBMCs. In this chain, TRBV15 is recombined with TRBJ2-4; a tentative D match to TRBD2 spans 5 bases. The DNA reads as follows: TGTGCCACCAGCAGACCAGCCGAGGGTAAAAACATTCAGTACTTC. This encodes CATSRPAEGKNIQYF. This CDR3, with the reference TRBV15 and TRBJ2-4 proteins standing in past its ends, gives the full variable domain DAMVIQNPRYQVTQFGKPVTLSCSQTLNHNVMYWYQQKSSQAPKLLFHYYDKDFNNEADTPDNFQSRRPNTSFCFLDIRSPGLGDTAMYLCATSRPAEGKNIQYFGAGTRLSVL.